The 24 T cell receptor beta chains below all came from one sample that was sequenced in a study of cytomegalovirus exposure and HLA in healthy donors. PCR involved 60 Vbeta and 13 Jbeta primers. Sequenced by immunoSEQ multiplex PCR; TCRdb stores in-frame clones only, minus some. The sample consists of about 200,000 clones, less than 85% of them appearing once. Sequenced: PBMCs. These receptors were obtained from a girl aged 5-17 years in good health and CMV-seropositive.

The CDR3 protein is CAISDGPGGIYGYTF. CDR3 DNA: TGTGCCATCAGTGACGGGCCAGGGGGGATCTATGGCTACACCTTC. The V and J genes are TRBV10-3 and TRBJ1-2, with TRBD1 matching over 7 bases. Trimming removed 3 bases from V and 4 bases from J; junction bases left unmatched: 8. The CDR3 covers 15 residues. Looked up from germline, CDR1 is ENHRY and CDR2 is SYGVKD.

The CDR3 DNA is TGTGCTAGTGGTTTGACTCGGGGGACTGAAGCTTTCTTT. Residues: CASGLTRGTEAFF. The chain carries TRBV12-5 and TRBJ1-1, with a possible D match to TRBD1 (5 bases). This CDR3 spans 13 amino acids. Germline V CDR1 and CDR2: LGHNT, FRNRAP. Trimming stripped 2 bases from V and 5 bases from J, with 9 bases between.

This clone was seen more than once but under ten times. The V and J genes are TRBV6-4 and TRBJ2-1, with 14 bases fitting TRBD2. This CDR3 contains 15 residues. Germline lookup yields CDR1 MRHNA and CDR2 SNTAGT. J was trimmed by 8 bases and V by 5 bases; bases with no gene match: 5. Written as DNA, the CDR3 is TGTGCCAGCAGTAGACTAGCGGGGGGGCCAGATGAGCAGTTCTTC. It encodes CASSRLAGGPDEQFF.

V and J are TRBV6-1 and TRBJ2-5; TRBD2 aligns across 10 bases. The germline V gene has CDR1 MNHNS and CDR2 SASEGT. The CDR3 sequence is 15 residues long. V was clipped by 2 bases and J by 9 bases; unmatched bases: 9. CDR3 DNA: TGTGCCAGCAGTGAACTAGCGGGGGCCCGGGTTCCCCAGTACTTC. This encodes CASSELAGARVPQYF.

The chain employs TRBV4-3 and TRBJ1-2; maybe TRBD1 (6 bases). The V end lost 0 bases, the J end lost 1 base, and 12 bases lay between the germline ends. CDR1 LGHNA and CDR2 YSLEER come from the germline V gene. The CDR3 totals 16 residues. The CDR3 bases are TGCGCCAGCAGCCAAGACCCTACAGGGTATAACTATGGCTACACCTTC. Translated, it gives CASSQDPTGYNYGYTF.

This chain links TRBV6-6 with TRBJ1-2; the D gene is possibly TRBD1 (5 bases). The V gene's germline CDR1 is MNHNY and CDR2 SVGAGI (reference sequence). The CDR3 totals 12 residues. With 10 bases removed from V and 3 bases from J, the gap between germline ends came to 12 bases. The CDR3, as DNA: TGTGCCATCCACGGAGGGGACTATGGCTACACCTTC. Its translation is CAIHGGDYGYTF.

The chain carries TRBV5-1 and TRBJ1-1; 9 bases map to TRBD1. After removal of 0 bases from V and 5 bases from J, the junction contained 11 bases not matched to a gene. This CDR3 has 17 residues. Germline assignment: CDR1 SGHRS and CDR2 YFSETQ. CDR3 sequence reads: CASSLVTPDRGWTEAFF. The CDR3 coding sequence is TGCGCCAGCAGCTTGGTGACACCGGACAGGGGCTGGACTGAAGCTTTCTTT.

The rearrangement uses TRBV27 and TRBJ2-7; 11 bases agree with TRBD1. The germline V gene has CDR1 MNHEY and CDR2 SMNVEV (reference sequence). The length of the CDR3 is 15 residues. V lost 5 bases, J lost 3 bases, and 6 bases stayed unmatched. The CDR3 sequence is CASSPPGTGGYEQYF. CDR3 coding DNA: TGTGCCAGCAGTCCCCCCGGGACAGGGGGCTACGAGCAGTACTTC.

The chain recombines TRBV29-1 with TRBJ1-6; D is ambiguous. CDR1 and CDR2 (germline): SQVTM, ANQGSEA. CDR3 length: 11 residues. V dropped 3 bases and J dropped 14 bases, with 11 bases sitting between them. The DNA of the CDR3 is TGCAGCGTTGAGGGGAGTGGGGCCCTCCACTTT. This gives the protein CSVEGSGALHF.

The gene calls are TRBV18 and TRBJ1-2, with D perhaps matching TRBD1 (6 bases). Germline values: CDR1 KGHSH, CDR2 LQKENI. V lost 0 bases, J lost 13 bases, and 12 bases lay in between. This CDR3 has 12 amino acids. In DNA, the CDR3 is TGTGCCAGCTCACCACCGGACAGTTCTCCCACCTTC. Encoded protein: CASSPPDSSPTF.

This rearrangement joins TRBV27 to TRBJ2-2, with a tentative D call TRBD2 (6 bases). V gave up 6 bases and J gave up 6 bases, with 11 bases separating them. The germline gives CDR1 MNHEY, CDR2 SMNVEV (reference sequence). The CDR3 extends over 13 amino acids. The CDR3 DNA is TGTGCCAGCAGGAGCGGGTATGCCGGGGAGCTGTTTTTT. Its protein is CASRSGYAGELFF.

The chain is built from TRBV27 and TRBJ2-5; 9 bases align to TRBD1. The J segment lost 3 bases and the V segment lost 4 bases, leaving 0 bases of the junction unmatched. The CDR3 is made up of 13 amino acids. Germline assignment: CDR1 MNHEY and CDR2 SMNVEV (reference sequence). The CDR3 nucleotides read TGTGCCAGCAGTTGGGACAGGGAAGAGACCCAGTACTTC. Protein: CASSWDREETQYF.

This clone has more than one count but fewer than ten. The J gene is TRBJ1-2, the V gene TRBV9; D is undetermined. Looked up from germline, CDR1 is SGDLS and CDR2 is YYNGEE. V shed 3 bases and J shed 4 bases, with 10 bases lying between them. The CDR3 has 13 residues. In nucleotides, the CDR3 is TGTGCCAGCAGCGGTACCCCTAGCTATGGCTACACCTTC. Amino acids: CASSGTPSYGYTF.

The chain links TRBV18 to TRBJ1-5; D is ambiguous. V was pared by 4 bases and J by 9 bases, with 13 bases between. In germline, CDR1 is KGHSH, CDR2 LQKENI. The CDR3 runs to 13 residues. The DNA of the CDR3 is TGTGCCAGCTCACGCGACAAACAGCTGCCCCAGCATTTT. Its protein is CASSRDKQLPQHF.

CDR3 region: CASGPGHQANEQFF. The CDR3 DNA follows: TGTGCCAGTGGACCGGGACACCAAGCAAATGAGCAGTTCTTC. This chain joins TRBV19 and TRBJ2-1; possibly TRBD1 for D (6 bases). In germline, CDR1 is LNHDA, CDR2 SQIVND (reference sequence). V was clipped by 8 bases and J by 7 bases, with 18 bases between them. The CDR3 runs 14 residues. Drawing the rest from reference TRBV19 and TRBJ2-1, the complete variable domain is DGGITQSPKYLFRKEGQNVTLSCEQNLNHDAMYWYRQDPGQGLRLIYYSQIVNDFQKGDIAEGYSVSREKKESFPLTVTSAQKNPTAFYLCASGPGHQANEQFFGPGTRLTVL.

V is TRBV2 and J is TRBJ2-2; D perhaps matches TRBD1 (5 bases). The CDR3 is 13 residues long. The V gene lost 7 bases and the J gene lost 5 bases, with 11 bases spanning the gap. Per the germline V gene, CDR1 is SNHLY and CDR2 is FYNNEI. The CDR3 DNA reads TGTGCCAGCAACCAAGGGGCTACCGGGGAGCTGTTTTTT. Translated: CASNQGATGELFF.

The CDR3 bases are TGTGCCAGCAGGCCTAAGGTCGACACCTACGAGCAGTACTTC. Its translation is CASRPKVDTYEQYF. The chain employs TRBV2 and TRBJ2-7; unclear D gene. V lost 6 bases, J lost 2 bases, and 14 bases lay in between. The germline gives CDR1 SNHLY, CDR2 FYNNEI. The CDR3 spans 14 residues.

This clone has just a few counts. This sequence joins TRBV4-1 and TRBJ2-1; tentative D call: TRBD2 (6 bases). V dropped 4 bases and J dropped 7 bases, with 29 bases sitting between them. This CDR3 is 19 amino acids long. Germline CDR1 MGHRA, CDR2 YSYEKL. The CDR3 DNA reads TGCGCCAGCAGCCTCAGAGCACTGGGGGGACCAGAGATTACGAATGAGCAGTTCTTC. This gives the protein CASSLRALGGPEITNEQFF.

This clone was seen only a few times. The chain is built from TRBV11-3 and TRBJ2-2; 7 bases are shared with TRBD2. With V trimmed by 3 bases and J by 3 bases, 4 bases remained unmatched. The CDR3 is made up of 15 amino acids. From germline, CDR1 is SGHNT and CDR2 YENEEA. CDR3 nucleotide sequence: TGTGCCAGCAGCTTGGGAGGGGTCCACACCGGGGAGCTGTTTTTT. Amino acid sequence: CASSLGGVHTGELFF.

This chain joins TRBV28 and TRBJ2-7, with 13 positions matching TRBD2. V shed 3 bases, J shed 3 bases, and the junction held 8 bases outside the gene matches. CDR1 is MDHEN and CDR2 is SYDVKM in the germline V gene. The CDR3 has 17 amino acids. CDR3 amino acids: CASSFPGTSGDYYEQYF. CDR3 in DNA: TGTGCCAGCAGTTTTCCAGGGACTAGCGGGGACTACTACGAGCAGTACTTC. Using reference TRBV28 and TRBJ2-7 for the parts outside the CDR3, the full variable domain is DVKVTQSSRYLVKRTGEKVFLECVQDMDHENMFWYRQDPGLGLRLIYFSYDVKMKEKGDIPEGYSVSREKKERFSLILESASTNQTSMYLCASSFPGTSGDYYEQYFGPGTRLTVT.

This chain connects TRBV6-6 to TRBJ1-6, with a possible D match to TRBD1 (6 bases). V was pared by 11 bases and J by 7 bases, with 21 bases between. This CDR3 contains 15 residues. The germline V gene encodes CDR1 MNHNY and CDR2 SVGAGI (reference sequence). CDR3 nucleotide sequence: TGTGCCTTCCGGGCGGGGGGCGCATGGAATTCACCCCTCCACTTT. This codes for CAFRAGGAWNSPLHF.

As regards this clone: The sample has other DNA sequences that encode this CDR3 too. The chain links TRBV4-3 to TRBJ1-5; a weak D match, TRBD1 (5 bases). The length of the CDR3 is 14 residues. V lost 0 bases and J lost 7, with 10 bases in between. Germline loops: CDR1 LGHNA, CDR2 YSLEER. CDR3 nucleotides: TGCGCCAGCAGCCAAGATTTACGGGGGCAGCCCCAGCATTTT. Its translation: CASSQDLRGQPQHF.

This clone was found once. The chain carries TRBV6-6 and TRBJ2-7; TRBD2 matches 8 bases. Looked up from germline, CDR1 is MNHNY and CDR2 is SVGAGI (reference sequence). This CDR3 comprises 14 residues. J lost 6 bases, V lost 6 bases, and 10 bases had no gene match. The CDR3 DNA follows: TGTGCCAGCAGCACACGGGCCCGGGAGGGCGAGCAGTACTTC. Translation: CASSTRAREGEQYF.

The V call is TRBV5-1, the J call TRBJ2-1; 10 positions match TRBD2. J lost 14 bases, V lost 2 bases, and 10 bases had no gene match. From germline, CDR1 is SGHRS and CDR2 YFSETQ. CDR3 length: 14 amino acids. The CDR3 here is CASSLTSGVLDEFF. The CDR3 coding sequence is TGCGCCAGCAGCTTAACTAGCGGGGTCCTGGATGAGTTCTTC.